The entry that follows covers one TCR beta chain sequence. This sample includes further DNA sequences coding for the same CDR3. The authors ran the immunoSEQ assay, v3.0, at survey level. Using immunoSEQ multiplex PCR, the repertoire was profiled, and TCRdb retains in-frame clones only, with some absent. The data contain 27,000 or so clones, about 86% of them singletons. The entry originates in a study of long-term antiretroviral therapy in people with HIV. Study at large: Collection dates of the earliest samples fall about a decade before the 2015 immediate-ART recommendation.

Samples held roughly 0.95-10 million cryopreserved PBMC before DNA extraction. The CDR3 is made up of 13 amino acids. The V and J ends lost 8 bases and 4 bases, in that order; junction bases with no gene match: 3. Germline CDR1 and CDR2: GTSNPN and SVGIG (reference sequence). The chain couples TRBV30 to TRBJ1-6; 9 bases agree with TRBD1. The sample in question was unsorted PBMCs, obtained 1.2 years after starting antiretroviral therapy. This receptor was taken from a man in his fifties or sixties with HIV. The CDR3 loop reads CARGTGYNSPLHF. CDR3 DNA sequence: TGTGCCCGAGGGACAGGGTATAATTCACCCCTCCACTTT.